Listed below are T cell receptor beta chains from one sample, sequenced in a study of blood T cell repertoires in COVID-19. The method was immunoSEQ multiplex PCR; TCRdb's version includes in-frame clones alone and lacks a portion of them. The sample lists fewer than 65,000 clones, roughly 78% occurring once. Material for sequencing was peripheral blood. The origin of the receptors is a man between 70 and 80 years old with acute or convalescent COVID-19. Each CDR3 is given with its conserved first and last residue. A D gene is named only where the DNA matches it firmly. Not every row has a clone size; where given, it reads once, few, many or a size class.

v_gene	d_gene	j_gene	abundance	CDR3nt	CDR3aa
TRBV7-2	NA	TRBJ1-3	NA	TGTGCCAGCAGCTCTTCCTCTGGAAACACCATATATTTT	CASSSSSGNTIYF
TRBV10-3	NA	TRBJ1-1	NA	TGTGCCATCATGAACATTCAATTTGAAGCTTTCTTT	CAIMNIQFEAFF
TRBV10-3	TRBD2	TRBJ2-5	NA	TGTGCCATCAGTGGGGGGGGGCAAGAGACCCAGTACTTC	CAISGGGQETQYF
TRBV6-5	TRBD1	TRBJ1-1	NA	TGTGCCAGCAGTTACGGGGACAGGGGTCTGAGAACTGAAGCTTTCTTT	CASSYGDRGLRTEAFF
TRBV6-2/TRBV6-3	NA	TRBJ2-1	NA	TGTGCCAGCAGTTTTTCGCGGGAGCAGTTCTTC	CASSFSREQFF
TRBV12-5	NA	TRBJ2-3	once	TGTGCTAGTGGCCTTAGCACAGATACGCAGTATTTT	CASGLSTDTQYF
TRBV3-1/TRBV3-2	TRBD1	TRBJ1-1	NA	TGTGCCAGCAGCCAGTACAGGGGGCGCGAAGCTTTCTTT	CASSQYRGREAFF
TRBV4-1	TRBD1	TRBJ1-2	NA	TGCGCCAGCAGCCAACCTACCAGGGGGTACTATGGCTACACCTTC	CASSQPTRGYYGYTF
TRBV4-1	NA	TRBJ1-2	few	TGCGCCAGCAGCCAGGAAACAGGGAGAAACTATGGCTACACCTTC	CASSQETGRNYGYTF
TRBV29-1	TRBD1	TRBJ1-1	once	TGCAGCGCTGTGACAGGGAATCTCTACACTGAAGCTTTCTTT	CSAVTGNLYTEAFF
TRBV7-8	NA	TRBJ2-5	NA	TGTGCCAGCAGCCTGAGTAGCGGCTTCCAAGAGACCCAGTACTTC	CASSLSSGFQETQYF
TRBV15	TRBD2	TRBJ2-3	NA	TGTGCCACCAGCAGAGTCCCGGCTAGCGGGAGCCCAGATACGCAGTATTTT	CATSRVPASGSPDTQYF
TRBV18	TRBD1	TRBJ1-2	NA	TGTGCCAGCTCACCTCCTCGACAGGGCCCGGATGGCTACACCTTC	CASSPPRQGPDGYTF
TRBV30	NA	TRBJ1-6	NA	TGTGCCTGGAGCGGGGGGCACAATTCACCCCTCCACTTT	CAWSGGHNSPLHF
TRBV4-3	NA	TRBJ2-3	NA	TGCGCCAGCAGCCTAGGTCTATCTAGACCCCAAACAGATACGCAGTATTTT	CASSLGLSRPQTDTQYF
TRBV28	TRBD1	TRBJ2-7	NA	TGTGCCAGCAGACGACAGGGGGCCTCCTACGAGCAGTACTTC	CASRRQGASYEQYF
TRBV30	TRBD1	TRBJ1-6	once	TGTGCCTCCGACAGGGGGCGAAGGAATTCACCCCTCCACTTT	CASDRGRRNSPLHF
TRBV4-1	TRBD1	TRBJ1-2	once	TGCGCCAGCAGCCCTGCCGGGACAGGGATCTCTTTTGGCTACACCTTC	CASSPAGTGISFGYTF
TRBV19	NA	TRBJ2-1	NA	TGTGCCAGTAGTACGACTAGTCTCAATGAGCAGTTCTTC	CASSTTSLNEQFF
TRBV2	TRBD1	TRBJ2-2	NA	TGTGCCAGCAGTGAAGACAGGGGCACCGGGGAGCTGTTTTTT	CASSEDRGTGELFF
TRBV7-9	TRBD1	TRBJ1-2	few	TGTGCCAGCAGCTTTCCCGGGACAGGTGAGGTGTATGGCTACACCTTC	CASSFPGTGEVYGYTF
TRBV7-9	NA	TRBJ2-7	NA	TGTGCCAGCAGCCCCGGACAATTCATCAACGAGCAGTACTTC	CASSPGQFINEQYF
TRBV7-9	TRBD1	TRBJ1-1	few	TGTGCCAGCAGCTTAGGCAGGGGGAAGGCTGAAGCTTTCTTT	CASSLGRGKAEAFF
TRBV19	TRBD2	TRBJ2-7	NA	TGTGCCAGTAGTACCGGGACTAGCGGGGGGTACGAGCAGTACTTC	CASSTGTSGGYEQYF
TRBV28	NA	TRBJ1-5	NA	TGTGCCAGCAGTGAGGACTTGGGAAATCAGCCCCAGCATTTT	CASSEDLGNQPQHF
TRBV28	NA	TRBJ1-2	once	TGTGCCAGCAACCGTCCCTGGATTAGAGGCTATGGCTACACCTTC	CASNRPWIRGYGYTF
TRBV27	NA	TRBJ1-1	once	TGTGCCAGCAGTCCCCACCCACAGGGACGGGACACTGAAGCTTTCTTT	CASSPHPQGRDTEAFF
TRBV6-8	TRBD1	TRBJ1-5	NA	TGTGCCAGCAGTTATGACAGGGGAAGCGATAGCAATCAGCCCCAGCATTTT	CASSYDRGSDSNQPQHF
TRBV29-1	NA	TRBJ2-2	NA	TGCAGCGCCCCTAGCGAAAACACCGGGGAGCTGTTTTTT	CSAPSENTGELFF
TRBV2	NA	TRBJ2-1	NA	TGTGCCAGCAGGCAGGGATCACAAACTTACAATGAGCAGTTCTTC	CASRQGSQTYNEQFF
TRBV5-1	NA	TRBJ2-7	NA	TGCGCCAGCAGCTTTCAGGGTTTTACCTACGAGCAGTACTTC	CASSFQGFTYEQYF
TRBV12-3/TRBV12-4	NA	TRBJ2-1	NA	TGTGCCAGCAGTTTAGGTTCGGGTGACGAGCAGTTCTTC	CASSLGSGDEQFF
TRBV24-1	NA	TRBJ2-5	NA	TGTGCCACCAGTGATAACGTCGGAGAGACCCAGTACTTC	CATSDNVGETQYF
TRBV27	NA	TRBJ2-7	NA	TGTGCCAGCAGTCCAAGACAACAGGGAAGTGAGGTCTACGAGCAGTACTTC	CASSPRQQGSEVYEQYF
TRBV10-2	NA	TRBJ1-5	NA	TGCGCCACTTCGGGGGGTTACAATCAGCCCCAGCATTTT	CATSGGYNQPQHF
TRBV18	TRBD2	TRBJ2-1	NA	TGTGCCAGCTCACCCCCCGGGCAGGGACTAAGGGAGCAGTTCTTC	CASSPPGQGLREQFF